Listed below are T cell receptor beta chains from one sample, sequenced in a study of shared clonotypes between healthy human individuals. Sequencing used immunoSEQ multiplex PCR; TCRdb keeps in-frame clones, though not all of them. The data show around 2,000,000 clones, approximately 94% seen once. The sample taken for sequencing was naive CD8+ T cells sorted from blood. The receptors were sampled from a man in his late teens or twenties in good health. Each CDR3 is given with its conserved first and last residue. The listing skips clone size in some rows; elsewhere it reads once, few, many or a size class.

V gene	clone size	J gene	CDR3 protein
TRBV6-5	-	TRBJ2-1	CASSTRTHEGNEQFF
TRBV7-2	-	TRBJ2-7	CASSYVSGSDEQYF
TRBV4-2	-	TRBJ2-7	CASSHLVDSTYEQYF
TRBV5-6	once	TRBJ1-1	CASSLWGENTEAFF
TRBV6-1	-	TRBJ2-3	CASSEWSDPSTDTQYF
TRBV6-4	-	TRBJ2-3	CASSDGSEPTDTQYF
TRBV5-1	-	TRBJ2-7	CASSLAGTVSYEQYF
TRBV10-3	-	TRBJ2-1	CAISESGTGRDNEQFF
TRBV5-1	-	TRBJ2-2	CASSARLAGVSNTGELFF
TRBV6-1	-	TRBJ2-1	CASRGEYEQFF
TRBV13	-	TRBJ2-3	CASSLGRSTDTQYF
TRBV27	-	TRBJ2-2	CASRTPGLNTGELFF
TRBV5-6	once	TRBJ2-7	CASTSISYEQYF
TRBV5-1	-	TRBJ2-4	CASSLADPKNIQYF
TRBV28	-	TRBJ2-7	CASSFVTGVDEQYF
TRBV6-6	-	TRBJ1-2	CASSYGLQEANYGYTF
TRBV7-9	-	TRBJ1-1	CASSSPRSNTEAFF
TRBV19	-	TRBJ2-1	CASCLAGHYNEQFF
TRBV10-3	-	TRBJ1-5	CAISRPFNQPQHF
TRBV4-1	-	TRBJ1-2	CASSQDPGGYGYTF
TRBV27	-	TRBJ1-1	CASSLSEGYREAFF
TRBV28	once	TRBJ2-1	CASSLISGGPPYNEQFF
TRBV11-1	once	TRBJ2-7	CASSLEDGQSSYEQYF
TRBV28	-	TRBJ2-7	CASSFITEQYF
TRBV6-5	-	TRBJ1-1	CASSPTTGGTEAFF
TRBV7-9	-	TRBJ1-2	CASSLLNFPDGYTF
TRBV5-6	-	TRBJ2-7	CASSSVGGSPYEQYF
TRBV4-3	-	TRBJ2-1	CASSQDGSWTGVEYEQFF
TRBV2	-	TRBJ2-2	CASSVMVTGELFF
TRBV9	-	TRBJ2-1	CASSPTGAGENEQFF
TRBV2	-	TRBJ1-2	CASSGYGYTF
TRBV2	-	TRBJ2-7	CASSEDLGGAREQYF
TRBV2	-	TRBJ2-5	CASTGAGAQETQYF
TRBV9	-	TRBJ1-1	CASSVDLANTEAFF
TRBV5-5	-	TRBJ1-1	CASSPGSDLNTEAFF
TRBV28	-	TRBJ2-5	CASSSREGVGETQYF
TRBV6-5	-	TRBJ2-5	CASHDRGGQETQYF
TRBV10-1	-	TRBJ1-3	CASSENSSGNTIYF
TRBV15	-	TRBJ2-7	CATSSQDSPSPYEQYF
TRBV29-1	-	TRBJ1-2	CSVEVSGALDYGYTF
TRBV9	-	TRBJ1-5	CASSVDGINQPQHF